One sample yielded the 13 T cell receptor beta chains listed below, sequenced in a study of T cell repertoires in cytomegalovirus infection. TCRdb called the reads again in MiXCR, with one record for every CDR3 protein. The sample yields hundreds of thousands of distinct CDR3 sequences, roughly a third seen once. The sequencing input was PBMCs. The source of these receptors is a human donor in good health (CMV status not recorded). Some clones in this sample may be carry-over from other donors' samples.

The table lists this clonotype with many counts. The rearrangement links TRBV28 to TRBJ2-5; 7 bases line up with TRBD2. The CDR3 covers 17 residues. The trim removed 3 bases at V and 1 base at J, leaving 11 bases unmatched. Germline assignment: CDR1 MDHEN and CDR2 SYDVKM. CDR3 amino acids: CASSFGIREDLQETQYF. In DNA form, the CDR3 reads TGTGCCAGCAGTTTCGGCATCCGGGAGGACCTCCAAGAGACCCAGTACTTC.

This clonotype was counted only a few times. This sequence joins TRBV28 and TRBJ1-5, with a tentative D call TRBD1 (5 bases). In germline, CDR1 is MDHEN, CDR2 SYDVKM. This CDR3 is 17 amino acids long. V lost 7 bases, J lost 5 bases, and 24 bases lay in between. Here the CDR3 reads CASKKVRGGATDQPQHF. DNA for the CDR3: TGTGCCAGCAAGAAAGTTAGGGGAGGCGCGACAGATCAGCCCCAGCATTTT.

The sample holds a few counts of this clonotype. The chain links TRBV7-9 to TRBJ2-3; TRBD2 is a possible D gene (5 bases). V lost 1 base and J 3 bases, leaving 8 bases between the germline ends. CDR3 length equals 14 residues. Per the germline V gene, CDR1 is SEHNR and CDR2 is FQNEAQ (reference sequence). The DNA of the CDR3 is TGTGCCAGCAGCTTAGACGGGATGACAGATACGCAGTATTTT. Residues: CASSLDGMTDTQYF.

This clonotype has a handful of counts. V is TRBV28 and J is TRBJ1-5; TRBD1 aligns across 8 bases. J lost 4 bases, V lost 1 base, and 3 bases had no gene match. CDR1 is MDHEN, CDR2 SYDVKM, per germline. The CDR3 runs 15 residues. CDR3 in amino acids: CASSLLQGANQPQHF. DNA of the CDR3: TGTGCCAGCAGTTTATTGCAGGGGGCGAATCAGCCCCAGCATTTT.

The chain recombines TRBV12-3 or TRBV12-4 with TRBJ2-7; TRBD2 aligns across 7 bases. This CDR3 contains 15 residues. Unmatched junction bases numbered 13, after V lost 5 bases and J lost 6 bases. CDR3 residues: CASSGVSGRGGEQYF. CDR3 DNA: TGTGCCAGCAGTGGCGTTTCAGGGAGGGGTGGCGAGCAGTACTTC.

A remark on this clonotype: One end of the junction varies from germline; a read error may be responsible. This chain connects TRBV7-7 to TRBJ2-1, with 7 positions matching TRBD2. CDR3 length: 15 amino acids. CDR1 SSHAT and CDR2 FNYEAQ come from the germline V gene (reference sequence). Written as DNA, the CDR3 is TGTGCGAGGTGCTTAAACCTAGCGGACTACAATGTGCAGTTCTTC. Protein: CARCLNLADYNVQFF.

The chain employs TRBV6-1 and TRBJ1-5; no clear D gene. Germline loops: CDR1 MNHNS, CDR2 SASEGT. Between the trimmed V and J ends, which lost 1 base and 4 bases, there was a span of 5 bases. CDR3 size: 13 residues. The CDR3 protein is CASSEGYNQPQHF. The CDR3 DNA is TGTGCCAGCAGTGAAGGTTATAATCAGCCCCAGCATTTT.

Remarks on this clonotype: The conserved closing phenylalanine or tryptophan is absent in this CDR3, likely reflecting a read error. The rearrangement uses TRBV5-1 and TRBJ1-1; D might be TRBD1 (6 bases). Germline CDR1 SGHRS, CDR2 YFSETQ. CDR3 size: 16 residues. V was trimmed by 4 bases and J by 5 bases, leaving 21 bases between them. CDR3 coding DNA: TGCGCCAGCAGCCCCACTATACAGGGAAGGGGGACTGAAGCTTTCTTG. Its translation: CASSPTIQGRGTEAFL.

Comments on this clonotype: A much more abundant neighbour one base away suggests this may be a read error. The CDR3 loop is CACSSDRGGNTEAFF. CDR3 DNA sequence: TGTGCCTGCAGCTCAGACAGGGGGGGGAACACTGAAGCTTTCTTT. The gene calls are TRBV7-2 and TRBJ1-1; TRBD1 matches at 9 bases. The CDR3 covers 15 residues. Germline V gives CDR1 SGHTA, CDR2 FQGNSA.

This clonotype came up a few times. The rearrangement joins TRBV12-3 or TRBV12-4 to TRBJ1-1; 9 bases are a match to TRBD1. The length of the CDR3 is 15 residues. Unmatched junction bases numbered 8, after V lost 5 bases and J lost 4 bases. Here the CDR3 DNA reads TGTGCCAGCAGTCAGTCCCGGGACAGGGCCACTGAAGCTTTCTTT. It encodes CASSQSRDRATEAFF.

About this clonotype itself: A much larger clone lies one base from this, so it may be a read error. V and J are TRBV7-2 and TRBJ2-7; 7 bases fit TRBD2. Looked up from germline, CDR1 is SGHTA and CDR2 is FQGNSA. This CDR3 comprises 14 residues. CDR3 in DNA: TGTTCCAGCAGCCCAGAGGGAGGGCCGAGGGAGCAGTACTTC. The encoded protein is CSSSPEGGPREQYF.

This clonotype appeared a few times. V gene TRBV4-2 combines with J gene TRBJ1-2; D possibly corresponds to TRBD1 (5 bases). This CDR3 has 14 amino acids. V was cut by 0 bases and J by 4 bases, with 9 bases left in between. The germline V gene has CDR1 LGHNA and CDR2 YNFKEQ. Written as DNA, the CDR3 is TGTGCCAGCAGCCAAGATGAGGGGTCCTATGGCTACACCTTC. This codes for CASSQDEGSYGYTF.

This clonotype occurred many times. The CDR3 nucleotides read TGTGCCAGCAGCTTCGGGGACTCCTACGAGCAGTACTTC. Translating it yields CASSFGDSYEQYF. This chain connects TRBV7-2 to TRBJ2-7; the D gene is possibly TRBD2 (5 bases). The CDR3 is 13 amino acids. Per germline, CDR1 SGHTA and CDR2 FQGNSA. V was shortened by 3 bases and J by 0 bases, with 6 bases between the two germline ends.